The 27 T cell receptor beta chains below were found in one sample sequenced in a study of Tregs in tolerant kidney transplant recipients. This table comes from immunoSEQ multiplex PCR, and its TCRdb copy is limited to in-frame clones, with some not included. The table lists 90,000 or so clones, around nine tenths of them singletons. The source material was CD8+ T cells from blood. Source of these receptors: a human donor in good health.

J is TRBJ1-5 and V is TRBV7-8; D remains unclear. Germline lookup yields CDR1 SGHVS and CDR2 FQNEAQ. The CDR3 covers 15 residues. Trimming took off 2 bases at V and 3 bases at J, with 11 bases between the two ends. The CDR3 region is CASSLRTGSNQPQHF. DNA for the CDR3: TGTGCCAGCAGCTTACGGACGGGTTCCAATCAGCCCCAGCATTTT.

The V gene is TRBV7-2, the J gene TRBJ2-1, with 8 bases that match TRBD2. With V trimmed by 5 bases and J by 9 bases, 15 bases remained unmatched. Germline lookup yields CDR1 SGHTA and CDR2 FQGNSA. The CDR3 runs 16 residues. In DNA form, the CDR3 reads TGTGCCAGCAGCACATACGGACTAGCAACGACGGTTGAGCAGTTCTTC. Its translation is CASSTYGLATTVEQFF.

The chain has TRBV7-6 and TRBJ2-7, with D perhaps TRBD1 (5 bases). The CDR3 is 13 amino acids. Trimming pared 5 bases from V and 1 base from J, leaving 9 bases between. Germline-derived CDR1 and CDR2 are SGHVS and FNYEAQ. CDR3 residues: CASSLRQSYEQYF. The CDR3 DNA reads TGTGCCAGCAGCCTTAGACAGTCCTACGAGCAGTACTTC.

This clone has only a few counts. V is TRBV27 and J is TRBJ2-5; D unresolved. This CDR3 has 13 amino acids. V lost 3 bases, J lost 5 bases, and 10 bases lay in between. CDR1 is MNHEY, CDR2 SMNVEV, per germline (reference sequence). This CDR3 is CASSLGNRETQYF. CDR3 sequence (DNA): TGTGCCAGCAGTTTGGGCAATAGGGAGACCCAGTACTTC.

The V gene is TRBV7-8, the J gene TRBJ2-5, with 10 positions matching TRBD1. Germline CDR1 reads SGHVS; CDR2 reads FQNEAQ. The CDR3 is made up of 16 amino acids. J was trimmed by 0 bases and V by 5 bases; bases with no gene match: 6. CDR3: CASSTPGTGDQETQYF. CDR3 bases: TGTGCCAGCAGCACCCCCGGGACAGGGGACCAAGAGACCCAGTACTTC.

V is TRBV27 and J is TRBJ1-2; 8 positions agree with TRBD1. Germline V gene sequence: CDR1 MNHEY, CDR2 SMNVEV (reference sequence). The CDR3 has 17 amino acids. After removal of 5 bases from V and 2 bases from J, the junction contained 13 bases not matched to a gene. The DNA of the CDR3 is TGTGCCAGCAGTCCTAGACAGGGGCCGCAGGGAAACTATGGCTACACCTTC. Translating it yields CASSPRQGPQGNYGYTF.

In DNA, the CDR3 is TGTGCCATCAGTGAGTTACTACCACTCGAATCTGGAAACACCATATATTTT. Translating gives CAISELLPLESGNTIYF. The chain has TRBV10-3 and TRBJ1-3; D ambiguous. Trimming shortened V by 1 base and J by 1 base, and 14 bases separated the two germline ends. Germline V lookup: CDR1 ENHRY, CDR2 SYGVKD. The CDR3 is 17 amino acids.

The chain employs TRBV2 and TRBJ2-1, with 7 bases that match TRBD2. Per germline, CDR1 SNHLY and CDR2 FYNNEI. The CDR3 loop spans 13 amino acids. J was trimmed by 4 bases and V by 4 bases; bases with no gene match: 1. The CDR3 DNA is TGTGCCAGCAGTGGGGGAGGGTACAATGAGCAGTTCTTC. Protein product: CASSGGGYNEQFF.

This chain uses TRBV10-2 with TRBJ1-2, with TRBD1 identical over 7 bases. V lost 3 bases and J lost 4; bases outside the gene matches: 8. The CDR3 spans 15 residues. Germline loops: CDR1 WSHSY, CDR2 SAAADI. The CDR3 DNA reads TGCGCCAGCAGTGATGTGACAGGGATGACCTATGGCTACACCTTC. Translating it yields CASSDVTGMTYGYTF.

The genes are TRBV6-5 and TRBJ2-3, with D unclear. The CDR3 length is 14 residues. The germline V gene encodes CDR1 MNHEY and CDR2 SVGAGI. V gave up 2 bases and J gave up 2 bases, with 8 bases separating them. The CDR3 DNA reads as TGTGCCAGCAGTTACCTGGCTAACACAGATACGCAGTATTTT. It codes for CASSYLANTDTQYF.

The J gene is TRBJ2-3, the V gene TRBV12-5; 10 bases agree with TRBD2. The CDR3 extends over 17 amino acids. With V trimmed by 0 bases and J by 0 bases, 3 bases remained unmatched. CDR1 is LGHNT, CDR2 FRNRAP, per germline. For the CDR3, the DNA is TGTGCTAGTGGTTTGGTTAGAGCGGGGGGGAGCACAGATACGCAGTATTTT. Protein: CASGLVRAGGSTDTQYF. The full variable domain, rest sourced from reference TRBV12-5 and TRBJ2-3, is DARVTQTPRHKVTEMGQEVTMRCQPILGHNTVFWYRQTMMQGLELLAYFRNRAPLDDSGMPKDRFSAEMPDATLATLKIQPSEPRDSAVYFCASGLVRAGGSTDTQYFGPGTRLTVL.

On this clone: This sample includes further DNA sequences coding for the same CDR3. The chain carries TRBV6-5 and TRBJ1-2; TRBD1 matches at 9 bases. Germline V lookup: CDR1 MNHEY, CDR2 SVGAGI. The CDR3 has 13 amino acids. The ends lost 6 bases at V and 5 bases at J; junction bases unmatched: 4. CDR3 sequence (DNA): TGTGCCAGCAGGCCGGGACAGGGATATGGCTACACCTTC. Protein sequence: CASRPGQGYGYTF.

The chain couples TRBV7-6 to TRBJ2-7; TRBD2 might be the D (5 bases). CDR1 is SGHVS and CDR2 is FNYEAQ in the germline V gene. There are 17 residues in the CDR3. V gave up 3 bases and J gave up 0 bases, with 18 bases separating them. The CDR3, as DNA: TGTGCCAGCAGCTTGGCGAAGACGGGAATGGACTCCTACGAGCAGTACTTC. Translation gives CASSLAKTGMDSYEQYF. Drawing the rest from reference TRBV7-6 and TRBJ2-7, the complete variable domain is GAGVSQSPRYKVTKRGQDVALRCDPISGHVSLYWYRQALGQGPEFLTYFNYEAQQDKSGLPNDRFSAERPEGSISTLTIQRTEQRDSAMYRCASSLAKTGMDSYEQYFGPGTRLTVT.

The chain employs TRBV28 and TRBJ1-2; D is ambiguous. Per the germline V gene, CDR1 is MDHEN and CDR2 is SYDVKM. V gave up 3 bases and J gave up 2 bases, with 13 bases separating them. The CDR3 extends over 15 amino acids. The CDR3 loop reads CASSFFGEGNYGYTF. CDR3 coding DNA: TGTGCCAGCAGTTTTTTCGGTGAAGGAAACTATGGCTACACCTTC.

The chain employs TRBV13 and TRBJ1-2; D not certain. Germline values: CDR1 PRHDT, CDR2 FYEKMQ (reference sequence). V shed 5 bases and J shed 8 bases, with 9 bases lying between them. The CDR3 runs 11 residues. The CDR3 loop is CASSHPGGYTF. The CDR3 coding sequence is TGTGCCAGCAGCCACCCCGGGGGCTACACCTTC. Variable domain in full (rest from reference TRBV13 and TRBJ1-2): AAGVIQSPRHLIKEKRETATLKCYPIPRHDTVYWYQQGPGQDPQFLISFYEKMQSDKGSIPDRFSAQQFSDYHSELNMSSLELGDSALYFCASSHPGGYTFGSGTRLTVV.

The CDR3 sequence is CASSLDPGAFF. The CDR3 DNA sequence: TGTGCCAGCAGCTTGGATCCGGGGGCTTTCTTT. The chain uses TRBV2 and TRBJ1-1; D gene unclear. The CDR3 totals 11 residues. Trimming removed 6 bases at V and 11 bases at J, with 13 bases between. The germline V gene has CDR1 SNHLY and CDR2 FYNNEI.

This clone was found a few times. V and J are TRBV19 and TRBJ2-7; weak D call: TRBD1 (6 bases). This CDR3 has 15 residues. V lost 6 bases and J 0 bases, leaving 15 bases between the germline ends. CDR1 LNHDA and CDR2 SQIVND come from the germline V gene (reference sequence). This CDR3 reads CASRVRDTPSYEQYF. CDR3 nucleotide sequence: TGTGCCAGTAGGGTAAGGGACACCCCCTCCTACGAGCAGTACTTC.

The chain is built from TRBV9 and TRBJ1-2; D call uncertain. Germline-derived CDR1 and CDR2 are SGDLS and YYNGEE. The V and J ends lost 2 bases and 7 bases respectively, with 9 bases between them. The CDR3 runs 12 residues. The CDR3 loop is CASSVNSFGYTF. CDR3 nucleotide sequence: TGTGCCAGCAGCGTCAATTCCTTTGGCTACACCTTC.

J is TRBJ1-6 and V is TRBV10-1, with D unresolved. CDR3 length equals 15 residues. The ends were cut back, 0 bases at V and 8 bases at J, with 11 bases in the middle. The V gene's germline CDR1 is WNHNN and CDR2 SYGVQD (reference sequence). This CDR3 reads CASSESWPADSPLHF. For the CDR3, the DNA is TGCGCCAGCAGTGAGTCCTGGCCCGCGGATTCACCCCTCCACTTT.

The V and J genes are TRBV6-4 and TRBJ2-1, with 10 bases aligning to TRBD2. The CDR3 length is 14 residues. V gave up 6 bases and J gave up 9 bases; unmatched junction bases: 8. Per germline, CDR1 MRHNA and CDR2 SNTAGT. The CDR3 DNA reads as TGTGCCAGCAGCCCGAGCGGGGGGGCGGGTGAGCAGTTCTTC. It translates to CASSPSGGAGEQFF.

Comment on this clone: Other DNA variants within this sample encode the same CDR3. This chain uses TRBV5-4 with TRBJ2-3; the D is unclear. This CDR3 spans 12 amino acids. V lost 5 bases, J lost 0 bases, and 4 bases lay in between. Germline values: CDR1 SGHNT, CDR2 YYREEE (reference sequence). CDR3 nucleotides: TGTGCCAGCAGTTCTAGCACAGATACGCAGTATTTT. Its translation is CASSSSTDTQYF.

The chain links TRBV5-1 to TRBJ2-7; 11 bases line up with TRBD2. The V gene's germline CDR1 is SGHRS and CDR2 YFSETQ. The CDR3 length is 15 residues. V gave up 1 base and J gave up 9 bases; unmatched junction bases: 9. CDR3: CASSLSVLAGGGQYF. The CDR3, as DNA: TGCGCCAGCAGCTTGTCCGTGCTAGCGGGAGGAGGGCAGTACTTC. Full variable domain (remainder filled in from reference TRBV5-1 and TRBJ2-7): KAGVTQTPRYLIKTRGQQVTLSCSPISGHRSVSWYQQTPGQGLQFLFEYFSETQRNKGNFPGRFSGRQFSNSRSEMNVSTLELGDSALYLCASSLSVLAGGGQYFGPGTRLTVT.

The gene calls are TRBV13 and TRBJ2-1; D not resolved. V was trimmed by 5 bases and J by 0 bases, leaving 11 bases between them. Germline V lookup: CDR1 PRHDT, CDR2 FYEKMQ (reference sequence). CDR3 length: 15 residues. For the CDR3, the DNA is TGTGCCAGCAGCGTCGTGCTGCGCTCCTACAATGAGCAGTTCTTC. It specifies CASSVVLRSYNEQFF.

The V gene is TRBV15, the J gene TRBJ2-7; weak D call: TRBD2 (6 bases). CDR1 and CDR2 (germline): LNHNV, YYDKDF (reference sequence). V shed 6 bases and J shed 9 bases, with 12 bases lying between them. This CDR3 has 11 amino acids. CDR3 protein: CATRGLDRQYF. CDR3 in DNA: TGTGCCACCAGGGGACTCGACAGGCAGTACTTC.

The chain links TRBV19 to TRBJ2-4; D gene unclear. The V gene lost 0 bases and the J gene lost 2 bases, with 17 bases spanning the gap. Germline CDR1 reads LNHDA; CDR2 reads SQIVND (reference sequence). This CDR3 has 18 amino acids. The CDR3 is CASSIDLGTGVPKNIQYF. The CDR3 region has the DNA TGTGCCAGTAGTATAGATCTTGGCACCGGAGTCCCCAAAAACATTCAGTACTTC. The variable domain in full, completed from reference TRBV19 and TRBJ2-4, reads DGGITQSPKYLFRKEGQNVTLSCEQNLNHDAMYWYRQDPGQGLRLIYYSQIVNDFQKGDIAEGYSVSREKKESFPLTVTSAQKNPTAFYLCASSIDLGTGVPKNIQYFGAGTRLSVL.

This sequence joins TRBV30 and TRBJ2-3; 10 bases are a match to TRBD1. Losses at the gene ends were 1 base for V and 2 bases for J; bases not matched to a gene: 6. This CDR3 spans 16 amino acids. The germline gives CDR1 GTSNPN, CDR2 SVGIG (reference sequence). CDR3 in amino acids: CAWSEGTGAFTDTQYF. Here the CDR3 DNA reads TGTGCCTGGAGTGAAGGGACAGGGGCCTTCACAGATACGCAGTATTTT.

The V and J genes are TRBV19 and TRBJ2-1; maybe TRBD1 (6 bases). Trimming left V 3 bases short and J 6 bases short, with 12 bases between. CDR1 is LNHDA, CDR2 SQIVND, per germline (reference sequence). The CDR3 is 14 amino acids. In DNA, the CDR3 is TGTGCCAGTAGTATGTCCAGGGGTGTCAATGAGCAGTTCTTC. The encoded protein is CASSMSRGVNEQFF. Based on the CDR3 plus reference TRBV19 and TRBJ2-1, the full variable domain is DGGITQSPKYLFRKEGQNVTLSCEQNLNHDAMYWYRQDPGQGLRLIYYSQIVNDFQKGDIAEGYSVSREKKESFPLTVTSAQKNPTAFYLCASSMSRGVNEQFFGPGTRLTVL.